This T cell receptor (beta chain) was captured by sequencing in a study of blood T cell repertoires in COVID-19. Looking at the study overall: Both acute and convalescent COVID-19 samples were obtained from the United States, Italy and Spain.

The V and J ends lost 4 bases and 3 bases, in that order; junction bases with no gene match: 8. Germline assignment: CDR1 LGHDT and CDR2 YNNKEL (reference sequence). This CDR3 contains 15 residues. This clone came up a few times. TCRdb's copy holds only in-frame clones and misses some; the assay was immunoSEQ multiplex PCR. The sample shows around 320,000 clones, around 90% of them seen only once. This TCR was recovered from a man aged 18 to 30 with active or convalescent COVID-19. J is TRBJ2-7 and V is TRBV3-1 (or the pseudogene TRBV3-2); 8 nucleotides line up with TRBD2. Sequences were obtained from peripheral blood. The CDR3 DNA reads TGTGCCAGCAGCCTCCCGGGGGGGGGCGTCTACGAGCAGTACTTC. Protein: CASSLPGGGVYEQYF.